This T cell receptor (beta chain) was profiled in a study of shared clonotypes between healthy human individuals. Study observations and caveats: Represented genetic and exposure-history diversity was restricted by having few donors.

CDR3 length: 15 amino acids. Germline V gene data show CDR1 as LNHDA and CDR2 as SQIVND (reference sequence). J was trimmed by 5 bases and V by 6 bases; bases with no gene match: 12. Donation came from healthy HIV-negative adults that had no recent acute infections or vaccinations. Among the unsorted PBMC samples, replicate PCRs used approximately 320 ng DNA, approximately 30,000 T cell genomes. On ten immunoSEQ deep assay plates, unsorted PBMC DNA was sequenced. TCRdb's copy holds only in-frame clones and misses some; the assay was immunoSEQ multiplex PCR. The sample has around 480,000 clones; about three quarters are singletons. Notes on this clone: What it binds is not known.

The chain is built from TRBV19 and TRBJ2-7; 8 bases match TRBD1. The TCR sequence derives from a woman aged 40-49 years in good health. Some clones in this sample may be carry-over from other donors' samples. The sequencing sample was made of PBMCs. The DNA of the CDR3 is TGTGCCAGTAGAAGTCCCTCGACAGGGGACAACGAGCAGTACTTC. It is translated as CASRSPSTGDNEQYF.